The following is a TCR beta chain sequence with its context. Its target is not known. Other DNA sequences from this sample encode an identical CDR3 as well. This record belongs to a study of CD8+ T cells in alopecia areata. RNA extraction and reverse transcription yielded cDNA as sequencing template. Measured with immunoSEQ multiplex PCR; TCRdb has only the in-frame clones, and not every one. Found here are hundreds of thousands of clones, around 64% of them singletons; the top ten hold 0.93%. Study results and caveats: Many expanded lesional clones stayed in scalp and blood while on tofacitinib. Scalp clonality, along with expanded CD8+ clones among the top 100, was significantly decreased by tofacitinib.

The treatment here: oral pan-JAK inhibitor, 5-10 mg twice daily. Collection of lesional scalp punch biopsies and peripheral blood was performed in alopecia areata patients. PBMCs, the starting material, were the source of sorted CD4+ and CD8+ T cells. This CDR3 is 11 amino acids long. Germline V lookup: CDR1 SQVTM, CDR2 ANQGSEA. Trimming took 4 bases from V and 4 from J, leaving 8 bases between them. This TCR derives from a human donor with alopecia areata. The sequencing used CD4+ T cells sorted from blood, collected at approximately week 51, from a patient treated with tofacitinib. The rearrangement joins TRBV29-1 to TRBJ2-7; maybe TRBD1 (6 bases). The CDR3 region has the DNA TGCAGCGTTGTCAGGGGTTACGAGCAGTACTTC. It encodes CSVVRGYEQYF.